The next 13 T cell receptor beta chains were all read from a single sample in a study of cytomegalovirus exposure and HLA in healthy donors. The study ran its PCR with 60 Vbeta and 13 Jbeta primers. Profiled with immunoSEQ multiplex PCR; TCRdb holds only in-frame clones, not every one. The sample has tens of thousands of clones, almost 70% seen once; the top ten hold 3% to 5%. Sequencing used PBMCs. All receptors come from a man aged 40-49 years in good health and CMV-seronegative.

The rearrangement uses TRBV6-4 and TRBJ2-1, with a tentative D call TRBD1 (8 bases). The CDR3 consists of 16 residues. Germline CDR1 MRHNA, CDR2 SNTAGT. V shed 6 bases and J shed 2 bases, with 17 bases lying between them. CDR3 in amino acids: CASRERDRFTYNEQFF. The CDR3, as DNA: TGTGCCAGCAGGGAGCGGGACAGGTTTACCTACAATGAGCAGTTCTTC.

V gene TRBV6-1 combines with J gene TRBJ2-5, with 8 bases fitting TRBD2. From germline, CDR1 is MNHNS and CDR2 SASEGT. There are 14 residues in the CDR3. Trimming at V came to 0 bases and at J to 4 bases, leaving 1 base not matched to a gene. The chain's CDR3 is CASSEASGAETQYF. CDR3 DNA: TGTGCCAGCAGTGAAGCTAGCGGGGCAGAGACCCAGTACTTC.

CDR3 coding DNA: TGTGCCAGCAGCGTTCGGGGGAATTTCTATGGCTACACCTTC. It encodes CASSVRGNFYGYTF. The V call is TRBV9, the J call TRBJ1-2; possibly TRBD1 for D (5 bases). Trimming shortened V by 2 bases and J by 4 bases, and 12 bases separated the two germline ends. Germline V CDR1 and CDR2: SGDLS, YYNGEE. The CDR3 extends over 14 amino acids.

V is TRBV29-1 and J is TRBJ2-5; weak D call: TRBD2 (5 bases). Trimming removed 7 bases at V and 6 bases at J, with 15 bases between. The CDR3 totals 12 residues. The V gene's germline CDR1 is SQVTM and CDR2 ANQGSEA. The CDR3 loop is CSAQEAMKTQYF. The CDR3 coding sequence is TGCAGCGCGCAGGAGGCGATGAAGACCCAGTACTTC. Looking up the rest from reference TRBV29-1 and TRBJ2-5 gives the full variable domain: SAVISQKPSRDICQRGTSLTIQCQVDSQVTMMFWYRQQPGQSLTLIATANQGSEATYESGFVIDKFPISRPNLTFSTLTVSNMSPEDSSIYLCSAQEAMKTQYFGPGTRLLVL.

The rearrangement uses TRBV4-3 and TRBJ2-6, with 7 bases fitting TRBD2. Germline CDR1 is LGHNA and CDR2 is YSLEER. There are 17 residues in the CDR3. V lost 0 bases and J lost 1; bases outside the gene matches: 3. The CDR3 spells CASSQDLGGSGANVLTF. The CDR3 bases are TGCGCCAGCAGCCAAGATTTGGGGGGGTCTGGGGCCAACGTCCTGACTTTC.

This clone has just a few counts. The chain carries TRBV7-2 and TRBJ1-1, with D possibly TRBD1 on 5 matching bases. The length of the CDR3 is 15 residues. The germline gives CDR1 SGHTA, CDR2 FQGNSA. V was shortened by 3 bases and J by 9 bases, with 20 bases between the two germline ends. Here the CDR3 DNA reads TGTGCCAGCAGCTTCCCCCTAGACAGTGGAGTAAAAGCTTTCTTT. The encoded protein is CASSFPLDSGVKAFF. The full variable domain, with the rest looked up from reference TRBV7-2 and TRBJ1-1, is GAGVSQSPSNKVTEKGKDVELRCDPISGHTALYWYRQSLGQGLEFLIYFQGNSAPDKSGLPSDRFSAERTGGSVSTLTIQRTQQEDSAVYLCASSFPLDSGVKAFFGQGTRLTVV.

The V gene is TRBV6-4, the J gene TRBJ1-6, with D possibly being TRBD1 (5 bases). The CDR3 spans 18 residues. V was clipped by 0 bases and J by 6 bases, with 18 bases between them. The germline V gene has CDR1 MRHNA and CDR2 SNTAGT. CDR3 in DNA: TGTGCCAGCAGTGACTCGGGGTTGGGGGGTTCCCCTAATTCACCCCTCCACTTT. Translated, it gives CASSDSGLGGSPNSPLHF.

A few counts support this clone. The V and J genes are TRBV10-3 and TRBJ2-3; TRBD2 aligns across 11 bases. V lost 9 bases and J lost 2; bases outside the gene matches: 1. The CDR3 has 13 amino acids. Germline V gene sequence: CDR1 ENHRY, CDR2 SYGVKD. CDR3 protein: CAILAGDTDTQYF. The CDR3 DNA reads TGTGCCATACTAGCGGGGGACACAGATACGCAGTATTTT.

The chain is built from TRBV4-1 and TRBJ2-7, with 7 bases lining up with TRBD1. Germline CDR1 is MGHRA and CDR2 is YSYEKL. The CDR3 has 14 amino acids. V trimming: 3 bases; J trimming: 4 bases; junction bases outside the gene matches: 6. The DNA for the CDR3 is TGCGCCAGCAGCCATCCGGGACAGCGATACGAGCAGTACTTC. Translation gives CASSHPGQRYEQYF.

The chain carries TRBV7-9 and TRBJ2-5; 7 bases fit TRBD1. CDR3 length: 14 residues. V gave up 5 bases and J gave up 5 bases; unmatched junction bases: 8. Germline V lookup: CDR1 SEHNR, CDR2 FQNEAQ (reference sequence). The CDR3 loop reads CASSRGDRRETQYF. Here the CDR3 DNA reads TGTGCCAGCAGCCGTGGGGACAGAAGGGAGACCCAGTACTTC.

CDR3 loop: CASSPPGTAGNTIYF. DNA of the CDR3: TGTGCCAGCAGCCCCCCCGGGACAGCAGGAAACACCATATATTTT. The chain joins TRBV9 to TRBJ1-3; 7 bases align to TRBD1. Germline values: CDR1 SGDLS, CDR2 YYNGEE. V shed 4 bases and J 4 bases; nucleotides not matched to a gene: 8. This CDR3 is built from 15 residues.

This sequence joins TRBV10-3 and TRBJ1-2; D call uncertain. The V end lost 2 bases, the J end lost 3 bases, and 7 bases lay between the germline ends. CDR3 length equals 13 residues. Germline values: CDR1 ENHRY, CDR2 SYGVKD. The CDR3 is CAISEQADYGYTF. CDR3 bases: TGTGCCATCAGTGAGCAGGCAGACTATGGCTACACCTTC.

In nucleotides, the CDR3 is TGCGCCAGCAGCCAATCGGGAGGGACTAGCGGGACAGAGACCCAGTACTTC. This codes for CASSQSGGTSGTETQYF. The rearrangement links TRBV4-3 to TRBJ2-5; TRBD2 aligns across 13 bases. The CDR3 contains 17 residues. Losses at the gene ends were 2 bases for V and 4 bases for J; bases not matched to a gene: 7. The germline gives CDR1 LGHNA, CDR2 YSLEER.